This T cell receptor beta chain was profiled in a study of blood T cell repertoires in COVID-19. As originally analysed: Reference gene primer amplification yielded estimated nucleated cell counts. The method was immunoSEQ multiplex PCR; TCRdb's version includes in-frame clones alone and lacks a portion of them. That table is the source of V, J and clone size, and D and trimming were worked out from the DNA. The sample yields roughly 170,000 clones, roughly nine tenths seen once. Germline V gene data show CDR1 as MDHEN and CDR2 as SYDVKM. The CDR3 contains 13 residues. The V gene lost 2 bases and the J gene lost 6 bases, with 7 bases spanning the gap.

The rearrangement links TRBV28 to TRBJ2-2; a weak D match, TRBD1 (5 bases). The sequence was collected from a man in his 70s with active or convalescent COVID-19. Input material: peripheral blood. CDR3 amino acids: CASSLVGPGELFF. In DNA, the CDR3 is TGTGCCAGCAGTTTAGTGGGGCCCGGGGAGCTGTTTTTT. Drawing the rest from reference TRBV28 and TRBJ2-2, the complete variable domain is DVKVTQSSRYLVKRTGEKVFLECVQDMDHENMFWYRQDPGLGLRLIYFSYDVKMKEKGDIPEGYSVSREKKERFSLILESASTNQTSMYLCASSLVGPGELFFGEGSRLTVL.